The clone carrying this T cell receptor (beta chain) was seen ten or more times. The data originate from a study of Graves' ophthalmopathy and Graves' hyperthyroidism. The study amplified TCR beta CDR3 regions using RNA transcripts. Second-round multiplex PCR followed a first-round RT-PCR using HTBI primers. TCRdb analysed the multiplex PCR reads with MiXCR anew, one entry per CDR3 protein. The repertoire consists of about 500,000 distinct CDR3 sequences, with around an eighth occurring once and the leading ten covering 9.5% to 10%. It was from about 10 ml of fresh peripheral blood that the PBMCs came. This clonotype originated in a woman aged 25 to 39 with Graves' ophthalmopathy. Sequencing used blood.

The CDR3 reads CASSWGSRYEQYF. The CDR3 nucleotides read TGTGCCAGCAGTTGGGGGAGCCGGTACGAGCAGTACTTC. The V gene is TRBV12-3 or TRBV12-4, the J gene TRBJ2-7, with D perhaps TRBD1 or TRBD2 (5 bases each). V was cut by 4 bases and J by 4 bases, with 11 bases left in between. The CDR3 spans 13 residues.